This section outlines one T cell receptor (beta chain) sequence together with its context. Its antigen is not identified. The PCR ran on 60 Vbeta and 13 Jbeta primers. The protocol was immunoSEQ multiplex PCR, while the TCRdb copy is restricted to in-frame clones and leaves out a portion. This sample yields about 130,000 clones, of which about 74% are seen a single time; around 4.5% belongs to the top ten. The data are from a study of cytomegalovirus exposure and HLA in healthy donors. Study outcomes and limitations: There were some V segments, including TRBV6-2 and TRBV6-3, excluded as indistinguishable.

In germline, CDR1 is SGHNT, CDR2 YYREEE (reference sequence). V lost 4 bases, J lost 6 bases, and 7 bases stayed unmatched. This CDR3 region has 14 residues. The source material was PBMCs. This TCR derives from a man between 18 and 35 years old in good health and CMV-seropositive. The chain couples TRBV5-4 to TRBJ1-2; 9 nucleotides line up with TRBD1. CDR3: CASSPGQGRNGYTF. In DNA form, the CDR3 reads TGTGCCAGCAGCCCAGGACAGGGGAGGAATGGCTACACCTTC.